Below, 24 T cell receptor beta chains from the same sample are listed, as sequenced in a study of cytomegalovirus exposure and HLA in healthy donors. Primers: 60 Vbeta forward and 13 Jbeta reverse. Measured with immunoSEQ multiplex PCR; TCRdb has only the in-frame clones, and not every one. Here the sample spans fewer than 200,000 clones, about 88% being singletons. Sequencing input: PBMCs. The source is a girl under two years old in good health and CMV-seronegative.

V usage is TRBV5-4 and J usage is TRBJ2-6, with 10 bases identical to TRBD2. V lost 4 bases, J lost 3 bases, and 7 bases stayed unmatched. From germline, CDR1 is SGHNT and CDR2 YYREEE (reference sequence). This CDR3 has 17 residues. The DNA of the CDR3 is TGTGCCAGCAGCGGGGGGTTAGCGGGAGGTGGGGCCAACGTCCTGACTTTC. Translation: CASSGGLAGGGANVLTF.

The V call is TRBV2, the J call TRBJ1-2; D gene uncertain. Germline CDR1 reads SNHLY; CDR2 reads FYNNEI. Trimming stripped 9 bases from V and 4 bases from J, with 24 bases between. The CDR3 length is 16 residues. The CDR3, as DNA: TGTGCCAGTAGCGGGTTACAGCGATACGGGGTCTATGGCTACACCTTC. Translated, it gives CASSGLQRYGVYGYTF.

This chain connects TRBV10-2 to TRBJ2-7, with 11 bases identical to TRBD2. The CDR3 extends over 15 amino acids. The V and J ends lost 6 bases and 1 base, in that order; junction bases with no gene match: 5. Germline V gene data show CDR1 as WSHSY and CDR2 as SAAADI. The CDR3 DNA follows: TGCGCCAGCAGGGTAGCGGGAGGGCCTTCCTACGAGCAGTACTTC. This codes for CASRVAGGPSYEQYF.

This clone was seen just once. The chain couples TRBV7-6 to TRBJ1-4; D might be TRBD1 (6 bases). CDR1 is SGHVS, CDR2 FNYEAQ, per germline. V shed 4 bases and J shed 11 bases, with 17 bases lying between them. CDR3 length equals 14 residues. DNA for the CDR3: TGTGCCAGCAGCTCGCGGGGGGCGCGTGATAAACTGTTTTTT. It is translated as CASSSRGARDKLFF.

This CDR3 reads CASGPSGGALADTQYF. In DNA form, the CDR3 reads TGTGCCAGCGGACCTAGCGGGGGGGCGCTTGCAGATACGCAGTATTTT. This chain joins TRBV7-9 and TRBJ2-3; TRBD2 matches at 12 bases. The ends lost 8 bases at V and 4 bases at J; junction bases unmatched: 10. This CDR3 is built from 16 residues. CDR1 SEHNR and CDR2 FQNEAQ come from the germline V gene (reference sequence).

This chain uses TRBV6-1 with TRBJ2-3; D may be TRBD2 (6 bases). This CDR3 spans 16 amino acids. Germline lookup yields CDR1 MNHNS and CDR2 SASEGT. Trimming left V 2 bases short and J 0 bases short, with 12 bases between. The CDR3 reads CASSESPAGSTDTQYF. The CDR3 nucleotides are TGTGCCAGCAGTGAATCCCCGGCGGGAAGCACAGATACGCAGTATTTT.

The chain employs TRBV10-3 and TRBJ2-7; the match to TRBD2 covers 10 bases. Germline lookup yields CDR1 ENHRY and CDR2 SYGVKD. The CDR3 runs to 12 residues. The J segment lost 3 bases and the V segment lost 9 bases, leaving 2 bases of the junction unmatched. Here the CDR3 reads CAIAGGIYEQYF. The CDR3, as DNA: TGTGCCATAGCGGGGGGGATCTACGAGCAGTACTTC.

For this clone: The germline gene is not matched at one end of the junction; a read error may be the cause. The V and J genes are TRBV7-9 and TRBJ2-7; D is perhaps TRBD1 (6 bases). The CDR3 covers 15 residues. Germline CDR1 is SEHNR and CDR2 is FQNEAQ (reference sequence). The DNA for the CDR3 is TGTTCCAGCAGCCTTTCTCAGGGGAAGGACTACGAGCAGTACTTC. Encoded protein: CSSSLSQGKDYEQYF.

V usage is TRBV30 and J usage is TRBJ2-7; unclear D gene. V gave up 5 bases and J gave up 4 bases, with 9 bases separating them. Germline loops: CDR1 GTSNPN, CDR2 SVGIG (reference sequence). The length of the CDR3 is 11 residues. CDR3 loop: CAWDSSYEQYF. CDR3 nucleotides: TGTGCCTGGGACTCTTCTTACGAGCAGTACTTC.

The CDR3 DNA reads TGTGCCAGCAGCTTAGCGGTCGGAGGGCTCGATGGAGAGACCCAGTACTTC. Translation: CASSLAVGGLDGETQYF. The chain recombines TRBV7-6 with TRBJ2-5, with D possibly TRBD2 on 6 matching bases. The CDR3 runs 17 residues. Germline CDR1 reads SGHVS; CDR2 reads FNYEAQ. V was shortened by 0 bases and J by 4 bases, with 18 bases between the two germline ends.

The chain couples TRBV19 to TRBJ2-1; tentatively, D is TRBD1 (6 bases). CDR3 length equals 17 residues. In germline, CDR1 is LNHDA, CDR2 SQIVND (reference sequence). Between the trimmed V and J ends, which lost 5 bases and 4 bases, there was a span of 21 bases. The CDR3 region has the DNA TGTGCCAGTAGTCGAACCCTCAGGGGAATCCAATACAATGAGCAGTTCTTC. Its protein is CASSRTLRGIQYNEQFF. Full variable domain (rest looked up from reference TRBV19 and TRBJ2-1): DGGITQSPKYLFRKEGQNVTLSCEQNLNHDAMYWYRQDPGQGLRLIYYSQIVNDFQKGDIAEGYSVSREKKESFPLTVTSAQKNPTAFYLCASSRTLRGIQYNEQFFGPGTRLTVL.

The chain uses TRBV6-5 and TRBJ2-3; TRBD1 is a possible D gene (5 bases). The V gene's germline CDR1 is MNHEY and CDR2 SVGAGI. Trimming pared 2 bases from V and 2 bases from J, leaving 8 bases between. The CDR3 spans 14 residues. CDR3 coding DNA: TGTGCCAGCAGTTACGGCAGGGTCACAGATACGCAGTATTTT. Its translation is CASSYGRVTDTQYF.

This clone was picked up a small number of times. The genes are TRBV29-1 and TRBJ2-3; 10 nucleotides line up with TRBD1. The CDR3 is made up of 15 amino acids. Germline-derived CDR1 and CDR2 are SQVTM and ANQGSEA. After removal of 5 bases from V and 2 bases from J, the junction contained 7 bases not matched to a gene. CDR3 nucleotide sequence: TGCAGCGTTAGGGGACAGGGGAGTATCACAGATACGCAGTATTTT. Its translation: CSVRGQGSITDTQYF.

The genes are TRBV25-1 and TRBJ2-3; D may be TRBD2 (6 bases). Trimming shortened V by 4 bases and J by 2 bases, and 22 bases separated the two germline ends. CDR3 length: 18 amino acids. In germline, CDR1 is MGHDK, CDR2 SYGVNS. The CDR3 nucleotides are TGTGCCAGCAGTGCGAAAGGGAGGACCATAGGGCACACAGATACGCAGTATTTT. This encodes CASSAKGRTIGHTDTQYF.

With regard to this clone: Other DNA sequences in the sample encode the same CDR3. The CDR3 DNA follows: TGTGCCAGCAGTTATCGACGGGGGGGCCCCTACGAGCAGTACTTC. Translation: CASSYRRGGPYEQYF. This rearrangement joins TRBV6-5 to TRBJ2-7; 8 nucleotides agree with TRBD2. CDR1 is MNHEY and CDR2 is SVGAGI in the germline V gene. The length of the CDR3 is 15 residues. Trimming at V came to 3 bases and at J to 2 bases, leaving 6 bases not matched to a gene.

The chain employs TRBV10-1 and TRBJ1-1; 7 bases are a match to TRBD1. The CDR3 runs 14 residues. The germline V gene has CDR1 WNHNN and CDR2 SYGVQD (reference sequence). Losses at the gene ends were 4 bases for V and 4 bases for J; bases not matched to a gene: 6. CDR3 sequence (DNA): TGCGCCAGCAGTGCAAGGGGGCCGGGCACTGAAGCTTTCTTT. Its protein product is CASSARGPGTEAFF.

In its sample, this clone was seen once. This chain uses TRBV5-6 with TRBJ2-3; TRBD2 aligns across 7 bases. The CDR3 contains 17 residues. Germline V gives CDR1 SGHDT, CDR2 YYEEEE. With 2 bases clipped from V and 6 bases from J, the junction kept 15 bases outside the gene matches. CDR3 region: CASSFGAGSPPTDTQYF. CDR3 nucleotide sequence: TGTGCCAGCAGCTTCGGAGCGGGGAGCCCCCCGACGGATACGCAGTATTTT.

The V and J genes are TRBV19 and TRBJ2-3, with D possibly matching TRBD2 (5 bases). Trimming removed 5 bases at V and 4 bases at J, with 13 bases between. The CDR3 covers 14 residues. Germline assignment: CDR1 LNHDA and CDR2 SQIVND (reference sequence). The CDR3 nucleotides read TGTGCCAGTAGTCTGGTGGGGAGTTCAGATACGCAGTATTTT. Amino acids: CASSLVGSSDTQYF.

The rearrangement links TRBV30 to TRBJ2-5; no definite D call. V was pared by 2 bases and J by 2 bases, with 15 bases between. Germline values: CDR1 GTSNPN, CDR2 SVGIG (reference sequence). CDR3 length: 15 residues. The chain's CDR3 is CAWSHAERLQETQYF. The CDR3, as DNA: TGTGCCTGGAGTCATGCGGAGCGCCTACAAGAGACCCAGTACTTC.

The rearrangement joins TRBV11-2 to TRBJ2-2; D possibly corresponds to TRBD2 (7 bases). This CDR3 has 18 residues. Germline V CDR1 and CDR2: SGHAT, FQNNGV. Trimming took 4 bases from V and 9 from J, leaving 27 bases between them. The CDR3, as DNA: TGTGCCAGCAGCTCGGGGGCCCTTAAGGGGGAGGGCCCCAGGGAGCTGTTTTTT. Translated, it gives CASSSGALKGEGPRELFF.

This chain connects TRBV21-1 to TRBJ1-1; the table names TRBD1, a call not compared with the DNA. TRBV21-1 is an annotated pseudogene. The CDR3 covers 14 residues. The CDR3 loop is CATSRGSMNTEAFF. CDR3 DNA sequence: TGTGCCACGTCCAGGGGGTCCATGAACACTGAAGCTTTCTTT.

A single count supports this clone. This rearrangement joins TRBV19 to TRBJ1-1; 8 positions match TRBD1. V dropped 3 bases and J dropped 1; count of bases not matched to a gene: 7. CDR1 and CDR2 (germline): LNHDA, SQIVND (reference sequence). The CDR3 is 16 residues long. For the CDR3, the DNA is TGTGCCAGTAGTATCACCCCCCAGGGGGCGAACACTGAAGCTTTCTTT. It translates to CASSITPQGANTEAFF.

V and J are TRBV30 and TRBJ2-3, with D perhaps matching TRBD2 (6 bases). CDR1 is GTSNPN, CDR2 SVGIG, per germline (reference sequence). The CDR3 totals 14 residues. V was cut by 0 bases and J by 2 bases, with 9 bases left in between. The CDR3 DNA reads as TGTGCCTGGAGTGTGGGGGGTTCCACAGATACGCAGTATTTT. Translating gives CAWSVGGSTDTQYF.

The V gene is TRBV14, the J gene TRBJ2-2, with 7 bases fitting TRBD1. The CDR3 length is 20 residues. Germline V lookup: CDR1 SGHDN, CDR2 FVKESK. V lost 3 bases to trimming and J lost 0 bases; unmatched junction nucleotides: 16. The CDR3 DNA follows: TGTGCCAGCAGCCACTGGACAGGTCGCGGCCGTAACGCGAACACCGGGGAGCTGTTTTTT. It encodes CASSHWTGRGRNANTGELFF.